Below, 11 T cell receptor beta chains from the same sample are listed, as sequenced in a study of T-cell reconstitution after alpha-beta-depleted transplantation in children. This sample's TCRbeta library carried unique molecular identifier barcodes. Each CDR3 protein is one row after TCRdb ran MiXCR on the PCR reads. Of fewer than 550,000 distinct CDR3 sequences detected, roughly 11% appear once; the ten largest clones hold 5% to 6.5%. Source: PBMCs from the stem cell graft donor, taken from the stem cell graft. These TCRs come from a human donor who donated a stem cell graft to a child with acute myeloid leukemia.

This clonotype was observed a handful of times. The chain uses TRBV10-3 and TRBJ2-5; D not certain. The CDR3 runs 12 residues. Trimming pared 3 bases from V and 3 bases from J, leaving 5 bases between. CDR1 and CDR2 from the germline V gene are ENHRY and SYGVKD. CDR3 in amino acids: CAISDSKETQYF. Here the CDR3 DNA reads TGTGCCATCAGTGACAGCAAAGAGACCCAGTACTTC.

This clonotype was seen at least ten times. This chain links TRBV12-3 or TRBV12-4 with TRBJ2-7, with D possibly being TRBD1 or TRBD2 (5 bases each). Trimming took 3 bases from V and 3 from J, leaving 9 bases between them. The CDR3 is 13 residues long. CDR3 amino acids: CASSLGEGYEQYF. The CDR3 DNA sequence: TGTGCCAGCAGTTTGGGGGAAGGCTACGAGCAGTACTTC.

This clonotype showed up many times. The chain employs TRBV12-3 or TRBV12-4 and TRBJ1-1; the match to TRBD1 covers 8 bases. V shed 3 bases, J shed 2 bases, and the junction held 2 bases outside the gene matches. The length of the CDR3 is 14 residues. Here the CDR3 reads CASSFDRGNTEAFF. The CDR3 nucleotides read TGTGCCAGCAGTTTCGACAGGGGAAACACTGAAGCTTTCTTT.

A few counts support this clonotype. The chain uses TRBV27 and TRBJ2-2; TRBD2 is a possible D gene (6 bases). CDR1 is MNHEY, CDR2 SMNVEV, per germline (reference sequence). The V gene lost 6 bases and the J gene lost 2 bases, with 19 bases spanning the gap. The CDR3 has 17 amino acids. In DNA form, the CDR3 reads TGTGCCAGCAGAGACGTAGGGGACTCAGGAAACACCGGGGAGCTGTTTTTT. The encoded protein is CASRDVGDSGNTGELFF.

There are many counts of this clonotype. J is TRBJ1-6 and V is TRBV7-2; D call uncertain. V was pared by 2 bases and J by 7 bases, with 9 bases between. The CDR3 runs 14 residues. Germline loops: CDR1 SGHTA, CDR2 FQGNSA. The CDR3 DNA is TGTGCCAGCAGCTTAAATTTAGCCAATTCACCCCTCCACTTT. Translated: CASSLNLANSPLHF. The full variable domain, with the rest looked up from reference TRBV7-2 and TRBJ1-6, is GAGVSQSPSNKVTEKGKDVELRCDPISGHTALYWYRQSLGQGLEFLIYFQGNSAPDKSGLPSDRFSAERTGGSVSTLTIQRTQQEDSAVYLCASSLNLANSPLHFGNGTRLTVT.

This clonotype was seen more than once but under ten times. The V gene is TRBV12-3 or TRBV12-4, the J gene TRBJ2-2; weak D call: TRBD2 (5 bases). V was cut by 6 bases and J by 7 bases, with 12 bases left in between. The CDR3 extends over 13 amino acids. The CDR3 region is CASRGLGHGELFF. In nucleotides, the CDR3 is TGTGCCAGCAGAGGACTGGGTCACGGGGAGCTGTTTTTT.

This chain joins TRBV4-1 and TRBJ1-1; D possibly corresponds to TRBD1 (5 bases). The V and J ends lost 1 base and 7 bases respectively, with 7 bases between them. The CDR3 has 12 amino acids. CDR1 and CDR2 (germline): MGHRA, YSYEKL. CDR3 sequence: CASSQGQSEAFF. In DNA, the CDR3 is TGCGCCAGCAGCCAAGGACAGAGTGAAGCTTTCTTT.

A few counts support this clonotype. The chain uses TRBV11-2 and TRBJ2-7; TRBD2 matches at 7 bases. Unmatched junction bases numbered 12, after V lost 0 bases and J lost 4 bases. The CDR3 is 17 residues long. Germline CDR1 SGHAT, CDR2 FQNNGV. CDR3: CASSLDRFGRTGYEQYF. CDR3 bases: TGTGCCAGCAGCTTAGATCGTTTCGGGAGGACCGGTTACGAGCAGTACTTC.

V and J are TRBV5-1 and TRBJ2-2; D may be TRBD1 or TRBD2 (5 bases each). From germline, CDR1 is SGHRS and CDR2 YFSETQ. The germline V and J ends were trimmed by 9 bases and 8 bases, with 14 bases remaining between them. The CDR3 consists of 12 residues. The CDR3 is CATRDLRGELFF. The CDR3 bases are TGCGCCACCAGGGACCTGAGAGGGGAGCTGTTTTTT.

This clonotype was seen many times. The chain recombines TRBV29-1 with TRBJ2-2; D is undetermined. The V end lost 1 base, the J end lost 4 bases, and 13 bases lay between the germline ends. Per the germline V gene, CDR1 is SQVTM and CDR2 is ANQGSEA. This CDR3 region has 15 residues. CDR3 bases: TGCAGCGTTGAAGGGCTAGGGATTGGCACCGGGGAGCTGTTTTTT. Translating gives CSVEGLGIGTGELFF.

The table lists this clonotype with a count of one. A much bigger clone sits one base away, suggesting this may be a read error. The V gene is TRBV6-6, the J gene TRBJ2-7; D is possibly TRBD1 (5 bases). This CDR3 is 11 amino acids long. Germline V gene lookup returns CDR1 MNHNY and CDR2 SVGAGI (reference sequence). CDR3 sequence reads: CACSLGDEQYV. The CDR3, as DNA: TGTGCCTGCAGTCTAGGGGACGAGCAGTACGTC.